The clone carrying this T cell receptor (beta chain) was seen a few times. What it binds is not known. The sample is drawn from a study of OX40 agonist ivuxolimab in advanced cancers. At the level of the study: Intravenous ivuxolimab at 0.01 to 10 mg/kg was given to patients every 2 weeks. Findings and limits, study-wide: At 0.1 to 3.0 mg/kg and by week 6, CD4+ and CD8+ T cells in the blood had expanded clonally. Fewer expanded clones were found on average in CD4+ than in CD8+ T cells.

Using immunoSEQ multiplex PCR, the repertoire was profiled, and TCRdb retains in-frame clones only, with some absent. Of some 85,000 clones in the sample, about 90% were seen once. The material was CD4+ or CD8+ T cells sorted from blood, obtained in a trial of the OX40 agonist ivuxolimab. The TCR originated in an adult with an advanced solid tumor such as melanoma, head and neck, liver or kidney cancer.

Here the CDR3 DNA reads TGTGCCAGCAGCTTAATCACTCAGCCCCAGCATTTT. Its translation is CASSLITQPQHF. The J gene is TRBJ1-5, the V gene TRBV7-9; no clear D. CDR3 length: 12 residues. V lost 2 bases and J 6 bases, leaving 5 bases between the germline ends. CDR1 is SEHNR and CDR2 is FQNEAQ in the germline V gene (reference sequence).